Below, 28 T cell receptor beta chains from the same sample are listed, as sequenced in a study of blood T cell repertoires in COVID-19. TCRdb's table, derived via immunoSEQ multiplex PCR, lists solely in-frame clones and lacks some. The profile shows 250,000 or so clones, around nine tenths of them singletons. The source material was peripheral blood. The source of these receptors is a woman aged 55-69 years with acute or convalescent COVID-19.

The rearrangement joins TRBV29-1 to TRBJ1-1; 10 bases are shared with TRBD1. In germline, CDR1 is SQVTM, CDR2 ANQGSEA. The CDR3 extends over 13 amino acids. The CDR3 nucleotides read TGCAGAGCAGGGACAGGGGCCCTAATTGAAGCTTTCTTT. It specifies CRAGTGALIEAFF.

Remarks on this clone: A read error may produce the germline difference seen at one junction end. V and J are TRBV11-2 and TRBJ2-3; perhaps TRBD1 as D (6 bases). This CDR3 is built from 15 residues. Per germline, CDR1 SGHAT and CDR2 FQNNGV. The CDR3 DNA is TGTGCCAGCAGCTTAGTTGGGGGCCCCACATATACGCAGTATTTT. This gives the protein CASSLVGGPTYTQYF.

The genes are TRBV6-5 and TRBJ1-1; the match to TRBD1 covers 9 bases. Germline values: CDR1 MNHEY, CDR2 SVGAGI. The trim removed 4 bases at V and 5 bases at J, leaving 8 bases unmatched. This CDR3 has 15 amino acids. CDR3 amino acids: CASSSLQGAGTEAFF. In DNA, the CDR3 is TGTGCCAGCAGTTCCCTACAGGGGGCCGGGACTGAAGCTTTCTTT.

The chain combines TRBV5-6 with TRBJ2-1, with D hard to call. The CDR3 consists of 15 residues. Germline V gene data show CDR1 as SGHDT and CDR2 as YYEEEE. V was trimmed by 0 bases and J by 2 bases, leaving 9 bases between them. CDR3 bases: TGTGCCAGCAGCTTGGGACTGAGAACCTACAATGAGCAGTTCTTC. It specifies CASSLGLRTYNEQFF.

The J gene is TRBJ2-3, the V gene TRBV11-1; TRBD2 aligns across 10 bases. V was pared by 5 bases and J by 6 bases, with 5 bases of the junction left unmatched. Germline assignment: CDR1 SGHAT and CDR2 FQDESV (reference sequence). CDR3 length: 14 amino acids. CDR3: CASSPGLAEDTQYF. In nucleotides, the CDR3 is TGTGCCAGCAGCCCAGGACTAGCGGAGGATACGCAGTATTTT.

The V call is TRBV7-9, the J call TRBJ2-2; no definite D call. The germline V gene has CDR1 SEHNR and CDR2 FQNEAQ (reference sequence). Trimming shortened V by 2 bases and J by 4 bases, and 8 bases separated the two germline ends. This CDR3 spans 14 amino acids. The CDR3, as DNA: TGTGCCAGCAGCTTAAACAGTCCCACCGGGGAGCTGTTTTTT. This codes for CASSLNSPTGELFF.

The V call is TRBV30, the J call TRBJ2-5; TRBD1 agrees at 8 bases. There are 14 residues in the CDR3. The ends lost 2 bases at V and 4 bases at J; junction bases unmatched: 6. Germline V gene sequence: CDR1 GTSNPN, CDR2 SVGIG (reference sequence). CDR3 in DNA: TGTGCCTGGAGTAGGACAGGGATACGAGAGACCCAGTACTTC. This gives the protein CAWSRTGIRETQYF.

This clone was seen more than once but under ten times. The chain recombines TRBV15 with TRBJ2-7; 9 bases match TRBD1. The V gene end was trimmed by 1 base and the J gene end by 1 base; junction bases not matched to a gene: 5. The CDR3 loop spans 16 amino acids. Germline V gives CDR1 LNHNV, CDR2 YYDKDF (reference sequence). As DNA, the CDR3 is TGTGCCACCAGCAGAGCTCGACAGGGGGGTTCCTACGAGCAGTACTTC. It codes for CATSRARQGGSYEQYF.

The genes are TRBV29-1 and TRBJ2-3; D is unresolved. The CDR3 is made up of 15 amino acids. V shed 4 bases and J shed 2 bases, with 16 bases lying between them. Germline lookup yields CDR1 SQVTM and CDR2 ANQGSEA. The CDR3 protein is CSVVEERKITDTQYF. The CDR3 DNA reads TGCAGCGTTGTGGAAGAGAGGAAAATCACAGATACGCAGTATTTT.

V and J are TRBV29-1 and TRBJ2-7; the match to TRBD2 covers 7 bases. CDR3 length: 16 residues. Germline CDR1 and CDR2: SQVTM and ANQGSEA. Unmatched junction bases numbered 12, after V lost 1 base and J lost 3 bases. The CDR3 nucleotides are TGCAGCGTTGAAGTATCGGCTTGGGGAGGGAGCTACGAGCAGTACTTC. Its translation: CSVEVSAWGGSYEQYF.

The CDR3 coding sequence is TGCGCCAGCAGCCAAGATCATGGGGCGTACTATGGCTACACCTTC. This gives the protein CASSQDHGAYYGYTF. This chain joins TRBV4-1 and TRBJ1-2, with a weak D call TRBD1 (5 bases). Looked up from germline, CDR1 is MGHRA and CDR2 is YSYEKL. V lost 0 bases to trimming and J lost 3 bases, with 11 bases between them. CDR3 length: 15 amino acids.

The chain employs TRBV6-2 or TRBV6-3 and TRBJ2-7, with 7 bases lining up with TRBD1. CDR1 is MNHEY, CDR2 SVGEGT, per germline. J lost 3 bases, V lost 1 base, and 3 bases had no gene match. The CDR3 totals 14 residues. DNA of the CDR3: TGTGCCAGCAGTTACTTGGCAGGGGGCTACGAGCAGTACTTC. Its translation is CASSYLAGGYEQYF.

This chain uses TRBV27 with TRBJ2-7; 9 bases fit TRBD1. The germline V gene has CDR1 MNHEY and CDR2 SMNVEV (reference sequence). The CDR3 sequence is 20 residues long. V lost 6 bases and J lost 5; bases outside the gene matches: 26. The CDR3 nucleotides read TGTGCCAGCAGACCAAGACCCCGGGGACAGGGAGGTGGGAGGATCCACGAGCAGTACTTC. It yields the protein CASRPRPRGQGGGRIHEQYF.

The chain carries TRBV19 and TRBJ2-1; the match to TRBD2 covers 10 bases. CDR3 length: 17 residues. Germline V lookup: CDR1 LNHDA, CDR2 SQIVND (reference sequence). The V and J ends lost 3 bases and 4 bases, in that order; junction bases with no gene match: 9. CDR3 in DNA: TGTGCCAGTAGTATCCGGGCTAGCGGGAGTAGATACAATGAGCAGTTCTTC. This gives the protein CASSIRASGSRYNEQFF.

The chain links TRBV19 to TRBJ2-1, with 9 bases aligning to TRBD2. The CDR3 consists of 15 residues. Germline V gives CDR1 LNHDA, CDR2 SQIVND (reference sequence). J gave up 8 bases and V 3 bases, and 8 bases lay outside the gene matches. The DNA for the CDR3 is TGTGCCAGTAGTATGGCGGGAGGGCCTTGGGATGAGCAGTTCTTC. This codes for CASSMAGGPWDEQFF.

V and J are TRBV7-2 and TRBJ1-2, with 8 bases identical to TRBD1. The CDR3 runs 14 residues. Germline V gene sequence: CDR1 SGHTA, CDR2 FQGNSA. V dropped 4 bases and J dropped 4; count of bases not matched to a gene: 5. The CDR3 is CASSSAGGGYGYTF. The CDR3 DNA sequence: TGTGCCAGCAGCTCGGCAGGGGGCGGCTATGGCTACACCTTC.

A few counts support this clone. The rearrangement joins TRBV15 to TRBJ2-1; the D gene is possibly TRBD1 (6 bases). The CDR3 loop spans 14 amino acids. The germline V gene encodes CDR1 LNHNV and CDR2 YYDKDF (reference sequence). Deletions cut 5 bases from V and 9 bases from J, with 17 bases between. CDR3 in amino acids: CATSSYPQGGEQFF. The CDR3 DNA reads TGTGCCACCAGCTCGTATCCACAGGGTGGTGAGCAGTTCTTC.

The chain has TRBV12-3 or TRBV12-4 and TRBJ1-6; D is unclear. This CDR3 contains 13 residues. V lost 3 bases and J lost 7, with 7 bases in between. CDR3 sequence (DNA): TGTGCCAGCAGTTTGCTACAGAATTCACCCCTCCACTTT. It encodes CASSLLQNSPLHF.

The CDR3 is CASSLGTTNSPLHF. As DNA, the CDR3 is TGTGCCAGCAGCTTAGGCACCACAAATTCACCCCTCCACTTT. This chain uses TRBV7-8 with TRBJ1-6; D is undetermined. Germline lookup yields CDR1 SGHVS and CDR2 FQNEAQ. V lost 1 base and J 7 bases, leaving 8 bases between the germline ends. This CDR3 region has 14 residues.

The table lists this clone with a count of one. The gene calls are TRBV20-1 and TRBJ1-1; 7 nucleotides line up with TRBD1. The V gene end was trimmed by 3 bases and the J gene end by 2 bases; junction bases not matched to a gene: 3. The CDR3 is made up of 13 amino acids. The V gene's germline CDR1 is DFQATT and CDR2 SNEGSKA (reference sequence). The CDR3 coding sequence is TGCAGTGCTAGTAGGGACAGTAACACTGAAGCTTTCTTT. Protein sequence: CSASRDSNTEAFF.

The chain has TRBV5-1 and TRBJ2-7; 8 positions match TRBD1. The junction had 1 base not matched to a gene; V was cut back by 2 bases and J by 6 bases. The germline V gene encodes CDR1 SGHRS and CDR2 YFSETQ. This CDR3 spans 12 amino acids. CDR3 residues: CASSFDRGEQYF. The CDR3 bases are TGCGCCAGCAGCTTCGACAGGGGCGAGCAGTACTTC.

The sample holds one count of this clone. The chain uses TRBV7-9 and TRBJ2-7, with 12 bases fitting TRBD2. The V gene end was trimmed by 5 bases and the J gene end by 6 bases; junction bases not matched to a gene: 8. This CDR3 region has 15 residues. Germline V gives CDR1 SEHNR, CDR2 FQNEAQ (reference sequence). Written as DNA, the CDR3 is TGTGCCAGCAGCCTCCGACTAGCGGGAGATGCCGAGCAGTACTTC. Translation gives CASSLRLAGDAEQYF.

The chain couples TRBV4-2 to TRBJ2-3, with D maybe TRBD1 (5 bases). With 0 bases removed from V and 3 bases from J, the gap between germline ends came to 10 bases. The CDR3 has 15 amino acids. Germline CDR1 and CDR2: LGHNA and YNFKEQ. The CDR3 DNA sequence: TGTGCCAGCAGCCAAGATGGGGCTAGAACAGATACGCAGTATTTT. It translates to CASSQDGARTDTQYF.

The chain uses TRBV11-3 and TRBJ2-1; no clear D gene. The V end lost 5 bases, the J end lost 3 bases, and 11 bases lay between the germline ends. The CDR3 contains 14 residues. The germline CDR1 and CDR2 sequences are SGHNT and YENEEA. The CDR3 protein is CASSPRRGYNEQFF. The CDR3, as DNA: TGTGCCAGCAGCCCCCGACGAGGCTACAATGAGCAGTTCTTC.

This clone was detected once. The chain is built from TRBV6-5 and TRBJ1-1, with 8 bases lining up with TRBD1. V was clipped by 6 bases and J by 4 bases; unmatched bases: 7. From germline, CDR1 is MNHEY and CDR2 SVGAGI. The CDR3 has 14 amino acids. The CDR3 DNA sequence: TGTGCCAGCAGCAACAGGGGGGAGAGCACTGAAGCTTTCTTT. Its protein product is CASSNRGESTEAFF.

There are a few counts of this clone. The chain has TRBV7-3 and TRBJ2-1; no definite D call. Germline CDR1 SGHTA, CDR2 FQGTGA. This CDR3 is 13 amino acids long. Trimming removed 2 bases from V and 5 bases from J, with 7 bases in between. The CDR3 is CASSLSLNNEQFF. In DNA, the CDR3 is TGTGCCAGCAGCTTATCACTAAACAATGAGCAGTTCTTC.

The chain has TRBV9 and TRBJ2-2; weak D call: TRBD2 (8 bases). V lost 0 bases to trimming and J lost 4 bases, with 13 bases between them. Germline V gives CDR1 SGDLS, CDR2 YYNGEE. CDR3 size: 16 residues. This CDR3 is CASSVGTGLATGELFF. CDR3 nucleotides: TGTGCCAGCAGCGTAGGGACAGGACTAGCCACCGGGGAGCTGTTTTTT.

This rearrangement joins TRBV3-1 (or the pseudogene TRBV3-2) to TRBJ1-2; D remains ambiguous. The CDR3 spans 13 residues. Germline V gene lookup returns CDR1 LGHDT and CDR2 YNNKEL (reference sequence). V was shortened by 4 bases and J by 3 bases, with 9 bases between the two germline ends. The CDR3 here is CASSPRSDYGYTF. The CDR3, as DNA: TGTGCCAGCAGCCCACGGTCCGACTATGGCTACACCTTC.